This T cell receptor (beta chain) came from a study of blood T cell repertoires in COVID-19. Study summary: Samples taken during acute and convalescent COVID-19 were collected in the United States, Italy and Spain. T cells, B-cell-depleted T cells, or PBMCs provided the cDNA or gDNA that served as material.

Allocation to cohorts depended on clinical history reported by the participants. As processed by the authors: Estimated nucleated cell counts came from reference gene primer amplification. The method was immunoSEQ multiplex PCR; TCRdb's version includes in-frame clones alone and lacks a portion of them. V, J and clone size were drawn from that table, and D and trimming were deduced from the DNA. In the table there are fewer than 300,000 clones, 88% of which are singletons. The V gene's germline CDR1 is SQVTM and CDR2 ANQGSEA. Trimming stripped 1 base from V and 7 bases from J, with 11 bases between. The CDR3 length is 12 residues.

Sequenced sample: PBMCs or T cells enriched from blood (not recorded which). The V gene is TRBV29-1, the J gene TRBJ2-7, with TRBD2 as a possible D gene (5 bases). The TCR was taken from a woman between 40 and 55 years old with acute COVID-19. CDR3 region: CSVEAASKEQYV. The CDR3 nucleotides read TGCAGCGTTGAAGCGGCTAGCAAGGAGCAGTACGTC.